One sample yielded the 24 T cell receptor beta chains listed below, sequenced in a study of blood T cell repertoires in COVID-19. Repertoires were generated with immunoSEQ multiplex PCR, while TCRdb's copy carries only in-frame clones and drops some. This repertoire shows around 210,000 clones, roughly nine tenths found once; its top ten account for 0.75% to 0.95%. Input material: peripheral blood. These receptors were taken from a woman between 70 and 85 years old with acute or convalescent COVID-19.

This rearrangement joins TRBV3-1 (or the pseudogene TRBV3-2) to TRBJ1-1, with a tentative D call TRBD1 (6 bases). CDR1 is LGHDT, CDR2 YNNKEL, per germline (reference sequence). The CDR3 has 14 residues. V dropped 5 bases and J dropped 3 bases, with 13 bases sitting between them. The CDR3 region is CASSYGTRDTEAFF. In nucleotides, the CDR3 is TGTGCCAGCAGCTACGGGACACGGGACACTGAAGCTTTCTTT.

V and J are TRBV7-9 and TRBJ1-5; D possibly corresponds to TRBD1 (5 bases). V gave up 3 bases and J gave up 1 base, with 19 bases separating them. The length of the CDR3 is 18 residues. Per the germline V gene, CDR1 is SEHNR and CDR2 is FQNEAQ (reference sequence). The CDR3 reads CASSFWGREAGSNQPQHF. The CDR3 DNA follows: TGTGCCAGCAGCTTCTGGGGCAGAGAAGCTGGAAGCAATCAGCCCCAGCATTTT.

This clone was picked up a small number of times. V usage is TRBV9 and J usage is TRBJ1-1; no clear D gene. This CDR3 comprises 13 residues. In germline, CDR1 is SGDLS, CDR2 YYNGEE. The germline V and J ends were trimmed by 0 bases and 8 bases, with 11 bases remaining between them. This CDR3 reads CASSVGVEGEAFF. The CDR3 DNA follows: TGTGCCAGCAGCGTAGGGGTAGAGGGCGAAGCTTTCTTT.

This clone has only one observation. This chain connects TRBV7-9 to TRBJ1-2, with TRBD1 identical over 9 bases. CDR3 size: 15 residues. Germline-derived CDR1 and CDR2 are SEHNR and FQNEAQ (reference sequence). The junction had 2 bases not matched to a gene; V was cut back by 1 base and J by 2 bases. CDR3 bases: TGTGCCAGCAGCTTAGGAGACAGGGGGAACTATGGCTACACCTTC. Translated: CASSLGDRGNYGYTF.

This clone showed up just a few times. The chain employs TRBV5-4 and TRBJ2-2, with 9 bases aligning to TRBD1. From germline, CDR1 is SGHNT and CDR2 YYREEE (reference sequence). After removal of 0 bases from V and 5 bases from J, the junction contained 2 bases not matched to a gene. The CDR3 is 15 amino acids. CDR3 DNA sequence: TGTGCCAGCAGCTTGGGGGACAGGGTTACCGGGGAGCTGTTTTTT. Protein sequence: CASSLGDRVTGELFF.

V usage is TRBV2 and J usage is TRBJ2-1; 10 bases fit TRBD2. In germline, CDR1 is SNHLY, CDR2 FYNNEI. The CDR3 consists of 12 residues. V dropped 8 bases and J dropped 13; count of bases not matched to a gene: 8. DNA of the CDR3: TGTGCCAGCCGGCCGGCTAGCGGGAGACAGTTCTTC. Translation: CASRPASGRQFF.

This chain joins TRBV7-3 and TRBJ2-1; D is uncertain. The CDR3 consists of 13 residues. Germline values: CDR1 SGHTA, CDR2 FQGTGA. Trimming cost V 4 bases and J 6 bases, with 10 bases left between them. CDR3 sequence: CASSSMALNEQFF. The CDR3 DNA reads TGTGCCAGCAGCTCCATGGCCCTCAATGAGCAGTTCTTC.

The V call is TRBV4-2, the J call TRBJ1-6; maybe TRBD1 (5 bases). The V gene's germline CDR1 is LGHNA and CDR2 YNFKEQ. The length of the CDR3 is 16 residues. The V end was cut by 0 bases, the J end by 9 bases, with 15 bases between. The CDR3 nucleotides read TGTGCCAGCAGCCAAGATCCGCAGGGCAGGCTTTCACCCCTCCACTTT. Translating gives CASSQDPQGRLSPLHF.

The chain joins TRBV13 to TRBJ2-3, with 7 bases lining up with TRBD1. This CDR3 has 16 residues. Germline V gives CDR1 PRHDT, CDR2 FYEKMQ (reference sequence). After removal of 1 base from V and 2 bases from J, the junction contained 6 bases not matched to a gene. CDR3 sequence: CASSLADREFTDTQYF. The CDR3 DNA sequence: TGTGCCAGCAGCTTAGCCGACAGGGAATTCACAGATACGCAGTATTTT.

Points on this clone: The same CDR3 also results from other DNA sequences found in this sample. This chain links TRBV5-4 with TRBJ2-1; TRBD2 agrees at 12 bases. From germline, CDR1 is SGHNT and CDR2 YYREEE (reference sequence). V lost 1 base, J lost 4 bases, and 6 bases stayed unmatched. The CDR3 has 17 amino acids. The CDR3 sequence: CASSLSASGRVYNEQFF. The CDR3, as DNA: TGTGCCAGCAGCTTGTCGGCTAGCGGGAGGGTATACAATGAGCAGTTCTTC. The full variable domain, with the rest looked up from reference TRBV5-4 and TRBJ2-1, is ETGVTQSPTHLIKTRGQQVTLRCSSQSGHNTVSWYQQALGQGPQFIFQYYREEENGRGNFPPRFSGLQFPNYSSELNVNALELDDSALYLCASSLSASGRVYNEQFFGPGTRLTVL.

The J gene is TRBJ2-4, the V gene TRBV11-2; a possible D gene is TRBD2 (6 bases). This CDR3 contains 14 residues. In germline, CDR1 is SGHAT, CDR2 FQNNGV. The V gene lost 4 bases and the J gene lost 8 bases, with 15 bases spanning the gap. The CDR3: CASSSPRRGDIQYF. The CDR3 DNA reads TGTGCCAGCAGCTCCCCCCGGAGGGGAGACATTCAGTACTTC.

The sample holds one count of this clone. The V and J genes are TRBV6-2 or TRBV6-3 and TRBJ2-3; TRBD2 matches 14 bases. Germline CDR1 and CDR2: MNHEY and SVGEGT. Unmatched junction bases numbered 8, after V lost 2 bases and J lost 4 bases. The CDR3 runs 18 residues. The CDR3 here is CASSYMGTSGRAADTQYF. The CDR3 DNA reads TGTGCCAGCAGTTACATGGGGACTAGCGGGAGAGCCGCAGATACGCAGTATTTT.

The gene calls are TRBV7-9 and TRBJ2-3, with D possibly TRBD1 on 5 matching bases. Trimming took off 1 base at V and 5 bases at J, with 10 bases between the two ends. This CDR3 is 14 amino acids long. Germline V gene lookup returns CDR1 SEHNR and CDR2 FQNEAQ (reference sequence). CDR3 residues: CASSLVQGLDTQYF. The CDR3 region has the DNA TGTGCCAGCAGCTTAGTTCAGGGCTTAGATACGCAGTATTTT.

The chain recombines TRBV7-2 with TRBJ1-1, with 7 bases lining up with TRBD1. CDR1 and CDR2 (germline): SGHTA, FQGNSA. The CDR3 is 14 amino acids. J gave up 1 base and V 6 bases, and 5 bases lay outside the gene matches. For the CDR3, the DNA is TGTGCCAGCAGACCGAGACAGGGGAACACTGAAGCTTTCTTT. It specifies CASRPRQGNTEAFF. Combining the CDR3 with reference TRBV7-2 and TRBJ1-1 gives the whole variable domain GAGVSQSPSNKVTEKGKDVELRCDPISGHTALYWYRQSLGQGLEFLIYFQGNSAPDKSGLPSDRFSAERTGGSVSTLTIQRTQQEDSAVYLCASRPRQGNTEAFFGQGTRLTVV.

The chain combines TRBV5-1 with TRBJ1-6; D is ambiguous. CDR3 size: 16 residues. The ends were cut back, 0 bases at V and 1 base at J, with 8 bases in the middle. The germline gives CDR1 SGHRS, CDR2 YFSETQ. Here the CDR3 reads CASSLDGVSYNSPLHF. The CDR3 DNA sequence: TGCGCCAGCAGCTTGGATGGAGTTTCCTATAATTCACCCCTCCACTTT.

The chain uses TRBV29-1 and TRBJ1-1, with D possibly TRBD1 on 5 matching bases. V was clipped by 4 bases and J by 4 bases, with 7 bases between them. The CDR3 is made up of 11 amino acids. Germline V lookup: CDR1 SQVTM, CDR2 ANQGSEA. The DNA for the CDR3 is TGCAGCGTTGGTGGGGCCACTGAAGCTTTCTTT. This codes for CSVGGATEAFF.

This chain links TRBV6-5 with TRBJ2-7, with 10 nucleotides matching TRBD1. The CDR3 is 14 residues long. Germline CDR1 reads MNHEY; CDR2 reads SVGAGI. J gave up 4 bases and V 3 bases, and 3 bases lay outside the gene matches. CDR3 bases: TGTGCCAGCAGTTATTCGGGACAGGGGTACGAGCAGTACTTC. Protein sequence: CASSYSGQGYEQYF.

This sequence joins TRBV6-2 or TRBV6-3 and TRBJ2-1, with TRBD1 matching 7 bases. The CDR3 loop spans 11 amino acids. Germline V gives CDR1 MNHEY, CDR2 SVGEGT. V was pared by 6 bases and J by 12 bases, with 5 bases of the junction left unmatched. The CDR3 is CASSDRVAQFF. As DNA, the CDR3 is TGTGCCAGCAGCGACAGGGTTGCGCAGTTCTTC.

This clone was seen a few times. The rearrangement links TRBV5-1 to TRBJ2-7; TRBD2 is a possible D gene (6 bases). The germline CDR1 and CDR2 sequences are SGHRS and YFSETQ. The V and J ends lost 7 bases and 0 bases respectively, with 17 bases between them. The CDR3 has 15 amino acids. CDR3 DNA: TGCGCCAGCGGTCCGGGAGAACGACTCTCCTACGAGCAGTACTTC. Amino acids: CASGPGERLSYEQYF.

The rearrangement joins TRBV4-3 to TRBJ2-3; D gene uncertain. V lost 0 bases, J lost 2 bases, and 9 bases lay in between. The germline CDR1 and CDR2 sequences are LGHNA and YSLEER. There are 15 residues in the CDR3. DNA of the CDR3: TGCGCCAGCAGCCAAGATGAAGACATCACAGATACGCAGTATTTT. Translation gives CASSQDEDITDTQYF.

The CDR3 DNA reads TGTGCCAGCAGCCCGGGACATACAACGAACACCGGGGAGCTGTTTTTT. This codes for CASSPGHTTNTGELFF. V is TRBV7-9 and J is TRBJ2-2, with D possibly being TRBD1 (6 bases). The CDR3 has 16 amino acids. V dropped 5 bases and J dropped 0 bases, with 13 bases sitting between them. The V gene's germline CDR1 is SEHNR and CDR2 FQNEAQ (reference sequence).

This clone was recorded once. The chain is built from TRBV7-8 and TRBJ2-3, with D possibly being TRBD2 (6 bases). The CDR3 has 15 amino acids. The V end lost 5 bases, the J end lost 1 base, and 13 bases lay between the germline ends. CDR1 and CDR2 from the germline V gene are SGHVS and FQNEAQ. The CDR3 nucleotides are TGTGCCAGCAGCCGAGGGGCTAGCGGCACAGATACGCAGTATTTT. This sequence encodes CASSRGASGTDTQYF.

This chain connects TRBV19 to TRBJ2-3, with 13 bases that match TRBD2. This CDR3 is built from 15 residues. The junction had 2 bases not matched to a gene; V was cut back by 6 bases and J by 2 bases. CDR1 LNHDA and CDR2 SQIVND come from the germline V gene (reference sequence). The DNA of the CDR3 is TGTGCCAGTAGGGGGACTAGCGGGGTCACAGATACGCAGTATTTT. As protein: CASRGTSGVTDTQYF.

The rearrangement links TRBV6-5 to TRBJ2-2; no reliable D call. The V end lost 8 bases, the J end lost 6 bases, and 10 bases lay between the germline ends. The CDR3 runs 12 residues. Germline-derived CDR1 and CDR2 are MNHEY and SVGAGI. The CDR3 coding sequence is TGTGCCAGCCTTACTGGTGCCGGGGAGCTGTTTTTT. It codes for CASLTGAGELFF.